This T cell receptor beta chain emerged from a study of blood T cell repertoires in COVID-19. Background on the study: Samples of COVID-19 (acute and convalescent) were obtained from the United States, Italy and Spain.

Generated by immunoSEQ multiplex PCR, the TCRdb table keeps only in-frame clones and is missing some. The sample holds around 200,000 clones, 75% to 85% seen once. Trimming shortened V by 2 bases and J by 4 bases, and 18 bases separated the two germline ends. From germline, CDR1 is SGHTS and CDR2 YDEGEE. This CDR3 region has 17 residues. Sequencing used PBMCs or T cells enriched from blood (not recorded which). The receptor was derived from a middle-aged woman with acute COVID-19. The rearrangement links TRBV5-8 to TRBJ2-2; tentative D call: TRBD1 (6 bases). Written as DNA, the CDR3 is TGTGCCAGCAGCTTATTTGCGGCAGGGGAGCGCACCGGGGAGCTGTTTTTT. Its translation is CASSLFAAGERTGELFF.